The 30 T cell receptor beta chains listed next were all sequenced from one sample in a study of blood T cell repertoires in COVID-19. Only in-frame clones appear in the TCRdb table, and some are missing; sequencing was by immunoSEQ multiplex PCR. The profile shows about 220,000 clones, roughly 89% of them singletons. The sequenced sample was PBMCs or T cells enriched from blood (not recorded which). All receptors come from a woman aged 30 to 39 with acute COVID-19.

This chain links TRBV6-6 with TRBJ1-2, with D possibly matching TRBD1 (6 bases). CDR1 and CDR2 (germline): MNHNY, SVGAGI (reference sequence). The CDR3 totals 14 residues. The V end lost 3 bases, the J end lost 6 bases, and 14 bases lay between the germline ends. CDR3: CASSYYKTGHGYTF. CDR3 nucleotides: TGTGCCAGCAGTTATTACAAAACAGGGCATGGCTACACCTTC.

A single count supports this clone. The chain employs TRBV4-1 and TRBJ2-7, with D possibly TRBD2 on 5 matching bases. Looked up from germline, CDR1 is MGHRA and CDR2 is YSYEKL. The CDR3 is made up of 15 amino acids. V shed 1 base and J shed 2 bases, with 12 bases lying between them. The CDR3 sequence: CASSQVRVRAYEQYF. CDR3 in DNA: TGCGCCAGCAGCCAAGTGAGGGTTAGGGCCTACGAGCAGTACTTC.

This clone was observed a single time. CDR3 in DNA: TGCGCCAGCAGCAAAGACGGACAGGGAGATTTCTACGAGCAGTACTTC. Its protein product is CASSKDGQGDFYEQYF. The rearrangement uses TRBV5-1 and TRBJ2-7; 8 nucleotides align to TRBD1. V shed 4 bases, J shed 3 bases, and the junction held 12 bases outside the gene matches. The CDR3 runs to 16 residues. CDR1 SGHRS and CDR2 YFSETQ come from the germline V gene.

CDR3 residues: CASSLAGQGNTEAFF. CDR3 bases: TGCGCCAGCAGCTTGGCCGGTCAGGGGAACACTGAAGCTTTCTTT. The rearrangement links TRBV5-1 to TRBJ1-1; D may be TRBD1 (5 bases). The V and J ends lost 0 bases and 1 base respectively, with 10 bases between them. This CDR3 contains 15 residues. Germline CDR1 SGHRS, CDR2 YFSETQ.

V usage is TRBV11-2 and J usage is TRBJ1-2, with 9 bases that match TRBD1. The germline V gene has CDR1 SGHAT and CDR2 FQNNGV. The CDR3 contains 15 residues. V lost 5 bases to trimming and J lost 6 bases; unmatched junction nucleotides: 10. The CDR3 region has the DNA TGTGCCAGCAGCCATCACAGGGGGCGCGGGGATGGCTACACCTTC. This sequence encodes CASSHHRGRGDGYTF.

The chain employs TRBV19 and TRBJ2-5; no reliable D call. The germline CDR1 and CDR2 sequences are LNHDA and SQIVND (reference sequence). The CDR3 is 14 residues long. Trimming took off 3 bases at V and 1 base at J, with 9 bases between the two ends. The CDR3 protein is CASSISRLQETQYF. DNA of the CDR3: TGTGCCAGTAGTATCTCTAGACTCCAAGAGACCCAGTACTTC.

This chain uses TRBV10-1 with TRBJ2-1, with 9 bases that match TRBD1. The CDR3 sequence is 17 residues long. CDR1 and CDR2 (germline): WNHNN, SYGVQD (reference sequence). V trimming: 0 bases; J trimming: 6 bases; junction bases outside the gene matches: 9. In DNA form, the CDR3 reads TGCGCCAGCAGTGAGTCTCGTGGGGACAGGGCGGTCAATGAGCAGTTCTTC. This sequence encodes CASSESRGDRAVNEQFF.

The chain employs TRBV7-9 and TRBJ2-2; 7 positions agree with TRBD1. The V gene's germline CDR1 is SEHNR and CDR2 FQNEAQ (reference sequence). CDR3 length: 16 amino acids. V trimming: 5 bases; J trimming: 2 bases; junction bases outside the gene matches: 8. CDR3 nucleotide sequence: TGTGCCAGCAGCGATCGACAGGGTGGAAACACCGGGGAGCTGTTTTTT. Its translation: CASSDRQGGNTGELFF.

The chain joins TRBV6-5 to TRBJ2-7; 9 positions agree with TRBD1. The CDR3 sequence is 14 residues long. Germline CDR1 MNHEY, CDR2 SVGAGI. Losses at the gene ends were 5 bases for V and 3 bases for J; bases not matched to a gene: 5. The CDR3 reads CASSRTGGRYEQYF. The CDR3 DNA reads TGTGCCAGCAGTAGAACAGGGGGCCGCTACGAGCAGTACTTC.

This clone has more than one count but fewer than ten. V and J are TRBV9 and TRBJ1-2, with D perhaps TRBD1 (5 bases). Germline CDR1 is SGDLS and CDR2 is YYNGEE. This CDR3 comprises 17 residues. The V gene lost 0 bases and the J gene lost 2 bases, with 17 bases spanning the gap. The CDR3 DNA sequence: TGTGCCAGCAGCGTAGAAGAGGACACCGGTGAAAACTATGGCTACACCTTC. Its protein product is CASSVEEDTGENYGYTF. Based on the CDR3 plus reference TRBV9 and TRBJ1-2, the full variable domain is DSGVTQTPKHLITATGQRVTLRCSPRSGDLSVYWYQQSLDQGLQFLIQYYNGEERAKGNILERFSAQQFPDLHSELNLSSLELGDSALYFCASSVEEDTGENYGYTFGSGTRLTVV.

The CDR3 sequence is CASSFYRGGYTF. In DNA form, the CDR3 reads TGTGCCAGCAGCTTCTACAGGGGTGGCTACACCTTC. This chain uses TRBV7-6 with TRBJ1-2, with TRBD1 identical over 7 bases. V dropped 3 bases and J dropped 7; count of bases not matched to a gene: 2. The CDR3 consists of 12 residues. CDR1 and CDR2 (germline): SGHVS, FNYEAQ. Together with reference TRBV7-6 and TRBJ1-2, the CDR3 gives the full variable domain: GAGVSQSPRYKVTKRGQDVALRCDPISGHVSLYWYRQALGQGPEFLTYFNYEAQQDKSGLPNDRFSAERPEGSISTLTIQRTEQRDSAMYRCASSFYRGGYTFGSGTRLTVV.

The V gene is TRBV19, the J gene TRBJ2-1; 8 nucleotides match TRBD2. V shed 7 bases and J 8 bases; nucleotides not matched to a gene: 10. CDR1 and CDR2 from the germline V gene are LNHDA and SQIVND (reference sequence). The CDR3 loop spans 14 amino acids. CDR3 loop: CASNPGTSEYEQFF. Written as DNA, the CDR3 is TGTGCCAGTAACCCCGGGACTAGTGAATATGAGCAGTTCTTC.

The chain combines TRBV5-1 with TRBJ2-3; TRBD2 aligns across 8 bases. CDR1 and CDR2 (germline): SGHRS, YFSETQ. After removal of 1 base from V and 2 bases from J, the junction contained 3 bases not matched to a gene. This CDR3 spans 15 amino acids. The CDR3 nucleotides are TGCGCCAGCAGCTTGTCAGCGGGGGACACAGATACGCAGTATTTT. Its translation is CASSLSAGDTDTQYF.

The V call is TRBV4-1, the J call TRBJ1-5, with a weak D call TRBD1 (6 bases). V gave up 0 bases and J gave up 4 bases, with 16 bases separating them. The CDR3 is 17 amino acids. CDR1 MGHRA and CDR2 YSYEKL come from the germline V gene. The CDR3 region has the DNA TGCGCCAGCAGCCAAGATACGTACGAGGACAGTAATCAGCCCCAGCATTTT. Translated, it gives CASSQDTYEDSNQPQHF.

This chain uses TRBV27 with TRBJ2-1, with 11 bases lining up with TRBD2. The CDR3 length is 19 residues. Per the germline V gene, CDR1 is MNHEY and CDR2 is SMNVEV (reference sequence). The trim removed 1 base at V and 8 bases at J, leaving 16 bases unmatched. CDR3 sequence (DNA): TGTGCCAGCAGTTTATACCCTCCGGAGGTAGCGGGGGGGATTGATGAGCAGTTCTTC. The encoded protein is CASSLYPPEVAGGIDEQFF.

The rearrangement links TRBV7-9 to TRBJ1-1; the D gene is possibly TRBD1 (6 bases). The CDR3 is made up of 15 amino acids. V lost 2 bases and J 3 bases, leaving 13 bases between the germline ends. The germline gives CDR1 SEHNR, CDR2 FQNEAQ (reference sequence). Here the CDR3 reads CASSLRVSGDTEAFF. CDR3 sequence (DNA): TGTGCCAGCAGCTTACGAGTTTCAGGGGACACTGAAGCTTTCTTT.

The V gene is TRBV6-5, the J gene TRBJ1-1; the D gene is possibly TRBD1 (5 bases). Germline CDR1 reads MNHEY; CDR2 reads SVGAGI. V gave up 0 bases and J gave up 3 bases, with 11 bases separating them. The CDR3 totals 15 residues. CDR3 protein: CASSYSIGRDTEAFF. As DNA, the CDR3 is TGTGCCAGCAGTTACTCGATCGGCAGGGACACTGAAGCTTTCTTT.

The rearrangement joins TRBV2 to TRBJ1-1; 7 nucleotides agree with TRBD1. CDR3 length: 13 amino acids. V gave up 6 bases and J gave up 3 bases; unmatched junction bases: 4. Germline-derived CDR1 and CDR2 are SNHLY and FYNNEI. CDR3 DNA: TGTGCCAGCAGGGATGACAGGGACACTGAAGCTTTCTTT. Encoded protein: CASRDDRDTEAFF.

This sequence joins TRBV6-5 and TRBJ1-3; D gene uncertain. V was pared by 0 bases and J by 8 bases, with 8 bases between. The CDR3 contains 13 residues. CDR1 is MNHEY, CDR2 SVGAGI, per germline. CDR3 in amino acids: CASSYSEVDTIYF. The CDR3 region has the DNA TGTGCCAGCAGTTACTCGGAGGTAGACACCATATATTTT.

This clone was observed a single time. The chain employs TRBV18 and TRBJ1-2, with a possible D match to TRBD1 (5 bases). The germline gives CDR1 KGHSH, CDR2 LQKENI. V was shortened by 6 bases and J by 4 bases, with 15 bases between the two germline ends. The CDR3 is 14 amino acids. The chain's CDR3 is CASSLGEGSYGYTF. The CDR3 nucleotides read TGTGCCAGCTCCCTTGGGGAGGGGTCCTATGGCTACACCTTC.

This chain links TRBV7-2 with TRBJ1-6; D is perhaps TRBD1 (6 bases). Trimming pared 5 bases from V and 8 bases from J, leaving 10 bases between. The CDR3 has 13 residues. Germline CDR1 SGHTA, CDR2 FQGNSA. Here the CDR3 reads CASSARTDSPLHF. The CDR3 DNA reads TGTGCCAGCAGCGCCCGGACAGATTCACCCCTCCACTTT. The full variable domain, its missing parts supplied by reference TRBV7-2 and TRBJ1-6, is GAGVSQSPSNKVTEKGKDVELRCDPISGHTALYWYRQSLGQGLEFLIYFQGNSAPDKSGLPSDRFSAERTGGSVSTLTIQRTQQEDSAVYLCASSARTDSPLHFGNGTRLTVT.

V gene TRBV2 combines with J gene TRBJ1-5; the D gene is possibly TRBD1 (6 bases). Trimming pared 4 bases from V and 7 bases from J, leaving 14 bases between. This CDR3 is built from 14 residues. The germline gives CDR1 SNHLY, CDR2 FYNNEI. DNA for the CDR3: TGTGCCAGCAGTGGGCAGGGGCTGAAACAGCCCCAGCATTTT. Translating gives CASSGQGLKQPQHF.

V and J are TRBV4-1 and TRBJ1-6; 7 bases line up with TRBD1. The CDR3 has 16 residues. V was pared by 3 bases and J by 3 bases, with 5 bases of the junction left unmatched. Germline V gene lookup returns CDR1 MGHRA and CDR2 YSYEKL. The CDR3 sequence: CASSHPRQGYNSPLHF. For the CDR3, the DNA is TGCGCCAGCAGCCACCCACGACAGGGCTATAATTCACCCCTCCACTTT.

The chain uses TRBV2 and TRBJ2-7; 7 positions agree with TRBD1. V dropped 6 bases and J dropped 6; count of bases not matched to a gene: 8. The length of the CDR3 is 13 residues. CDR1 is SNHLY and CDR2 is FYNNEI in the germline V gene. The CDR3 loop reads CASRVDRAGEQYF. The DNA of the CDR3 is TGTGCCAGCAGGGTTGACAGGGCTGGCGAGCAGTACTTC.

V is TRBV19 and J is TRBJ1-6, with a possible D match to TRBD1 (5 bases). The CDR3 has 16 amino acids. Deletions cut 4 bases from V and 9 bases from J, with 19 bases between. CDR1 is LNHDA and CDR2 is SQIVND in the germline V gene (reference sequence). CDR3 sequence: CASSRGPSAGGSPLHF. The CDR3 DNA reads as TGTGCCAGTAGTAGGGGCCCCTCGGCGGGAGGTTCACCCCTCCACTTT.

The gene calls are TRBV30 and TRBJ2-7; a weak D match, TRBD2 (5 bases). The V end was cut by 3 bases, the J end by 2 bases, with 14 bases between. In germline, CDR1 is GTSNPN, CDR2 SVGIG (reference sequence). CDR3 length: 14 amino acids. The CDR3 DNA is TGTGCCTGGAGCGGGTTTCGGGATGCCTACGAGCAGTACTTC. Amino acid sequence: CAWSGFRDAYEQYF.

The chain links TRBV5-1 to TRBJ1-2; D remains ambiguous. Trimming cost V 3 bases and J 2 bases, with 11 bases left between them. The CDR3 length is 14 residues. The germline CDR1 and CDR2 sequences are SGHRS and YFSETQ. The chain's CDR3 is CASSSRQANYGYTF. CDR3 nucleotides: TGCGCCAGCAGCTCAAGGCAGGCCAACTATGGCTACACCTTC.

This chain joins TRBV12-3 or TRBV12-4 and TRBJ1-1; 8 bases are a match to TRBD1. Germline trimming cut 10 bases from V and 5 bases from J; bases unmatched to any gene: 9. The CDR3 spans 13 residues. Written as DNA, the CDR3 is TGTGCCACCCAAGGACAGGGATGGACTGAAGCTTTCTTT. It specifies CATQGQGWTEAFF.

This chain joins TRBV7-2 and TRBJ1-2, with D perhaps TRBD1 (6 bases). The CDR3 extends over 13 amino acids. CDR1 is SGHTA and CDR2 is FQGNSA in the germline V gene. V was pared by 1 base and J by 5 bases, with 8 bases between. The CDR3 region is CASSLETGYGYTF. The CDR3 DNA follows: TGTGCCAGCAGCTTAGAGACAGGATATGGCTACACCTTC.

The chain links TRBV15 to TRBJ1-5; a possible D gene is TRBD1 (5 bases). Trimming took 0 bases from V and 6 from J, leaving 12 bases between them. Germline CDR1 LNHNV, CDR2 YYDKDF (reference sequence). This CDR3 is 15 amino acids long. The CDR3 DNA follows: TGTGCCACCAGCAGAGATTTGGGGGAGGGTCAGCCCCAGCATTTT. Protein product: CATSRDLGEGQPQHF.